The entry that follows covers one TCR beta chain sequence. This record belongs to a study of blood T cell repertoires in COVID-19. Sequencing used immunoSEQ multiplex PCR; TCRdb keeps in-frame clones, though not all of them. In the table there are about 400,000 clones, 85% to 90% of which are singletons. Across about two dozen US areas, participants ranged in age from roughly 18 to 95 years. This TCR was sampled from a woman younger than 45 who had recovered from COVID-19. Sequenced input: PBMCs or T cells enriched from blood (not recorded which).

The CDR3 DNA is TGCGCCAGCAGCCAAGTAGGTTCAGGGGGCACAGATACGCAGTATTTT. This gives the protein CASSQVGSGGTDTQYF. The chain recombines TRBV4-1 with TRBJ2-3; D is perhaps TRBD1 (6 bases). The CDR3 length is 16 residues. Germline CDR1 reads MGHRA; CDR2 reads YSYEKL. Trimming pared 1 base from V and 1 base from J, leaving 12 bases between.